This T cell receptor beta chain originates from a study of immune cell composition in non-small cell lung cancer (dated by TCRdb to about 2017). Regarding the complete study: To assign histologic subtype, which was mostly lung adenocarcinoma or squamous cell carcinoma, H&E was combined with p63, CK5, Napsin A and TTF-1 immunohistochemistry. A few tumour specimens with TCR-beta data were rare histological subtypes and were excluded from the subtype comparisons. TCR-beta sequencing from Adaptive Biotechnologies was done on 32 to 35 paired sets of NSCLC tumour and non-adjacent lung specimens and on around 27 tumour-only specimens. Supplementary cohort #1 consisted of roughly 9 lung adenocarcinoma cases with paired tumour/lung TCR-beta sequencing and with TIL populations generated to assess tumour reactivity. The investigation overall reported the following: Top 10 clone scores and productive clonality were significantly higher in lung squamous cell carcinoma than in lung adenocarcinoma tumours. No significant correlation was found between smoking pack-years and tumour TCR-beta clonality. Only approximately 10 cases were included in the reactivity cohort, and sequence sharing between tumour-reactive clones and the dominant in vivo tumour-associated clones was not shown. In ten to eleven adenocarcinoma cases, maximal tumour-associated clone frequency correlated strongly with TIL tumour reactivity, whereas overall clonality did not. Tumour-associated clones >0.5% were found in nearly half of NSCLC cases, namely in about 30% of adenocarcinomas versus roughly 80% of squamous carcinomas.

V is reduced by 1 base and J by 4 bases, leaving a spacing of 16 bases between them. Taken from cysteine to phenylalanine, the CDR3 has 16 residues. Only CDR3 DNA is held: 48 bases, read in frame from base 1. As encoded in the germline V gene, CDR1 is SGHVS while CDR2 is FQNEAQ. Details on this clone: There is no known antigen for this receptor. No quality values exist for individual bases; no much larger clone is one base distant.

Genomic DNA was extracted with the QIAamp DNA kit from frozen aliquots of unsorted single-cell suspensions. Tumour samples were surgically resected non-small cell lung cancer tissue. Tissues arrived within 2 hours after resection and were immediately processed into single-cell suspensions. Tissue was broken up mechanically, digested enzymatically with DNase I, collagenase I and hyaluronidase for under 35 minutes at 37 degrees C, and then filtered and RBC-lysed. TCR-beta CDR3 regions were amplified from genomic DNA by a two-step multiplex PCR, with the second step adding Illumina-compatible adaptors. TCR-beta immunosequencing was carried out on an Illumina platform through the commercial immunoSEQ service. Concerning the study's data processing: Two measures summarised the repertoires: productive clonality, and Top 10 Clones, meaning the percentage of T-cell templates coming from the ten most frequent sequences. Productive clonality had a range of 0 to 1, where 1 means a monoclonal population. Tumour-associated clones, identified using log10 scatter plots, were defined as sequences that made up at least 0.1% of tumour T-cell templates and were not found in the matched non-adjacent lung. Analyses were done in GraphPad Prism7 and R, with Student's t-tests for two-group comparisons, ANOVA for stages, and linear regression for relationships. Imported from immuneACCESS, the table was reduced by TCRdb to in-frame sequences with V and J called. These copies leave out some clones; in studies compared against another copy, an unresolved V gene accounts for under half, and the cause of the remainder is not known. The DNA gave D and trimming, while V, J and clone size come from that table. Counted in this sample were 9,500 to 14,000 clones; around 60% of them appeared once. The top ten clonotypes cover 15% to 20% of the sample.

The sequence came from a human donor with non-small cell lung cancer. The specimen was lung tumor tissue. The chain links TRBV7-8 with TRBJ1-2; a tentative D call is TRBD1 (6 bases match). CDR3 protein: CASSLDETGQTYGYTF. The DNA is as follows: TGTGCCAGCAGCTTAGATGAAACAGGGCAAACCTATGGCTACACCTTC. Reference TRBV7-8 and TRBJ1-2 proteins supply the regions before and after the CDR3; the full variable domain is: GAGVSQSPRYKVAKRGQDVALRCDPISGHVSLFWYQQALGQGPEFLTYFQNEAQLDKSGLPSDRFFAERPEGSVSTLKIQRTQQEDSAVYLCASSLDETGQTYGYTFGSGTRLTVV.